The entry below describes one T cell receptor beta chain. As yet, its antigen is unknown. The data belong to a study of T-cell memory formation after mild COVID-19. About the study: Across donors, TCR clusters were largely donor specific. Study findings and constraints: CD8+ contracting clones occupied EMRA, while CD4+ ones occupied mainly CM and EM. Cross-reactive memory seemingly joined, as some responding clones were found in pre-infection memory.

CDR1 is LNHNV, CDR2 YYDKDF, per germline (reference sequence). The CDR3 runs to 13 residues. Germline trimming cut 2 bases from V and 10 bases from J; bases unmatched to any gene: 3. TCRdb used MiXCR to reprocess the 5' RACE reads, holding one entry per CDR3 protein. The sample lists about 82,000 distinct CDR3 sequences, about an eighth occurring once. The TCR originated in an adult woman who had mild COVID-19 (a few samples of this study predate the infection). Cell type and time point are not known. The chain combines TRBV15 with TRBJ2-1, with 9 bases matching TRBD1. Sequenced input: PBMCs or a T cell subset sorted from them (not recorded which). This CDR3 reads CATSRLDRGEQFF. The CDR3 nucleotides are TGTGCCACCAGCAGACTGGACAGGGGAGAGCAGTTCTTC.